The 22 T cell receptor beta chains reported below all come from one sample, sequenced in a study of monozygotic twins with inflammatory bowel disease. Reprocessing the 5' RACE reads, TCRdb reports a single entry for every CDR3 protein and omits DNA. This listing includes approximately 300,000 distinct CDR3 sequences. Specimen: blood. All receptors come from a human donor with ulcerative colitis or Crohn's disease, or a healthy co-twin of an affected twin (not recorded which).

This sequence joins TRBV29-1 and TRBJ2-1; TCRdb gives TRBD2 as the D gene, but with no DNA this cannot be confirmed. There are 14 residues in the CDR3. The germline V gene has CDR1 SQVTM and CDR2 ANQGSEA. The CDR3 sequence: CSVEFWGGYNEQFF.

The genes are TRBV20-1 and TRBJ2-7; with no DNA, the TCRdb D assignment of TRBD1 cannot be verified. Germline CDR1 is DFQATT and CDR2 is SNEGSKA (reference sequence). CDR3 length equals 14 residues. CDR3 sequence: CSARVAGAAQEQYF.

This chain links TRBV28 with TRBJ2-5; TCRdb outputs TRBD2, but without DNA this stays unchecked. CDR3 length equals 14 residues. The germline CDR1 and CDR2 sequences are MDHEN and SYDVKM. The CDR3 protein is CASSSRNQGETQYF.

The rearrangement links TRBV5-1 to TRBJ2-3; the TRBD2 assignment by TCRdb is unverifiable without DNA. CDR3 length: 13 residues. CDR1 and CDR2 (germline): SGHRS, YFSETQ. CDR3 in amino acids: CASSTRLADTQYF. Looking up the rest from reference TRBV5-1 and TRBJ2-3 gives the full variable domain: KAGVTQTPRYLIKTRGQQVTLSCSPISGHRSVSWYQQTPGQGLQFLFEYFSETQRNKGNFPGRFSGRQFSNSRSEMNVSTLELGDSALYLCASSTRLADTQYFGPGTRLTVL.

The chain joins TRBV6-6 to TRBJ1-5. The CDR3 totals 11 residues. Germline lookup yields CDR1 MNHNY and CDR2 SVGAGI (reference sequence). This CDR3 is CASSPRQPQHF.

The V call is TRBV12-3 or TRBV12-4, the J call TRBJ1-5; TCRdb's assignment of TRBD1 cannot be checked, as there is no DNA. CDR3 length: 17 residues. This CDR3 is CASSFGTGGGSGQPQHF.

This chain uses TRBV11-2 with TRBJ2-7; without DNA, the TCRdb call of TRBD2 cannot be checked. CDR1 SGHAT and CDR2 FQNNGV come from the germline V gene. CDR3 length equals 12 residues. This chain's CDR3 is CASSTRTSEQYF.

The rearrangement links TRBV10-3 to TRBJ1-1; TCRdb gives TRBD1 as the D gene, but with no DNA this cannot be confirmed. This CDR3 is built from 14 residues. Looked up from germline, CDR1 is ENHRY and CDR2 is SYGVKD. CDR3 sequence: CAISGQDINTEAFF.

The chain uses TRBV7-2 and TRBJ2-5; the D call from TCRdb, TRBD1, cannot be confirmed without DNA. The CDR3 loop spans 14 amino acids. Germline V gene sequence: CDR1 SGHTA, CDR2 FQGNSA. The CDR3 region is CASSLDGAVETQYF. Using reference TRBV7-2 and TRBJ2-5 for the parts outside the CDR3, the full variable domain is GAGVSQSPSNKVTEKGKDVELRCDPISGHTALYWYRQSLGQGLEFLIYFQGNSAPDKSGLPSDRFSAERTGGSVSTLTIQRTQQEDSAVYLCASSLDGAVETQYFGPGTRLLVL.

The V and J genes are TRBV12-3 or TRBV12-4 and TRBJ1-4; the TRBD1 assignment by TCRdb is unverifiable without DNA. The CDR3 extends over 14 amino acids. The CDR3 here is CASSPFSTNEKLFF.

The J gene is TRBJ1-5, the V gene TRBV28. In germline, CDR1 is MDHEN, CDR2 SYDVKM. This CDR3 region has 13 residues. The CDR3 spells CASSVLGNQPQHF.

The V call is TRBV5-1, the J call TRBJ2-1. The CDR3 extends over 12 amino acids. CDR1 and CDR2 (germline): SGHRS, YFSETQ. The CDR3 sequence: CASSKTLNEQFF.

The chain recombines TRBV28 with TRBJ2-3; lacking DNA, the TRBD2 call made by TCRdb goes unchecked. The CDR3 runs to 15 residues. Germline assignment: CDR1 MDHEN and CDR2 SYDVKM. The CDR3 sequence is CASSLWASKADTQYF.

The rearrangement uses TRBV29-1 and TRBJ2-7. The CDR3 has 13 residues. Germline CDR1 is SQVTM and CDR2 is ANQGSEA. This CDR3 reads CSVARDGTYEQYF.

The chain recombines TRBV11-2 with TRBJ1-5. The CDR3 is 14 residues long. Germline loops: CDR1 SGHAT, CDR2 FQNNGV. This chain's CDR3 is CASSLERVNQPQHF.

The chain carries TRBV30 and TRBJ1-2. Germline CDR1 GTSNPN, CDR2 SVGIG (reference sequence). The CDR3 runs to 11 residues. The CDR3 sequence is CAWIGGRSYTF.

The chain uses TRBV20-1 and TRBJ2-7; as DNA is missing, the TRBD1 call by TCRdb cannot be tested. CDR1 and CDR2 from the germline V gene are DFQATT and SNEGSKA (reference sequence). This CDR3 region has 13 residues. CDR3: CSARVRNRDEQYF.

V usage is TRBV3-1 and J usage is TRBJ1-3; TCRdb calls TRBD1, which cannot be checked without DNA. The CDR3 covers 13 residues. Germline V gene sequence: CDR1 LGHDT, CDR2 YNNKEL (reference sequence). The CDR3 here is CASILKGRNTIYF.

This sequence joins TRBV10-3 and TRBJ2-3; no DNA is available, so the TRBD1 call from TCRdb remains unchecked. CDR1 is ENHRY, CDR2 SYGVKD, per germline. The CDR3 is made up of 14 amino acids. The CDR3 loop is CAISEGQSTDTQYF.

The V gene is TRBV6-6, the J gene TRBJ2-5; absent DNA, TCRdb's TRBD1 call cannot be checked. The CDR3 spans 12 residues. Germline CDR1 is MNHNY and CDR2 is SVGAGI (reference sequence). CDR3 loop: CASSRQEETQYF.

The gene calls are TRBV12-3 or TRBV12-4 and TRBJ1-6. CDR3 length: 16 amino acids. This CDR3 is CASSARGGVSNSPLHF.

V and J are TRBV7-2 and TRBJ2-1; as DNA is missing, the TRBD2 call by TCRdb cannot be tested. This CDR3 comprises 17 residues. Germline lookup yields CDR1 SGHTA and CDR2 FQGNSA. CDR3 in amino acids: CASSPPFGRGGNNEQFF.